The next 21 T cell receptor beta chains were all read from a single sample in a study of cytomegalovirus exposure and HLA in healthy donors. With 60 Vbeta and 13 Jbeta primers, the PCR was carried out. Some clones are missing from TCRdb's copy, which holds only in-frame ones; the method was immunoSEQ multiplex PCR. The sample lists 50,000 to 65,000 clones, more than 60% seen once, with roughly a quarter in the top ten. The source material was PBMCs. The source of these receptors is a woman in her thirties or forties in good health and CMV-seropositive.

The chain joins TRBV2 to TRBJ2-5, with TRBD1 identical over 7 bases. Germline loops: CDR1 SNHLY, CDR2 FYNNEI. The trim removed 8 bases at V and 2 bases at J, leaving 2 bases unmatched. The CDR3 is 12 amino acids. CDR3 region: CASGTVQETQYF. Written as DNA, the CDR3 is TGTGCCAGCGGGACAGTACAAGAGACCCAGTACTTC. Combining the CDR3 with reference TRBV2 and TRBJ2-5 gives the whole variable domain EPEVTQTPSHQVTQMGQEVILRCVPISNHLYFYWYRQILGQKVEFLVSFYNNEISEKSEIFDDQFSVERPDGSNFTLKIRSTKLEDSAMYFCASGTVQETQYFGPGTRLLVL.

The chain joins TRBV11-3 to TRBJ2-2; TRBD2 agrees at 13 bases. CDR1 is SGHNT and CDR2 is YENEEA in the germline V gene. This CDR3 region has 18 residues. V dropped 5 bases and J dropped 5; count of bases not matched to a gene: 11. The CDR3 here is CASSHLGLAGVLTGELFF. The DNA of the CDR3 is TGTGCCAGCAGCCACCTAGGACTAGCGGGGGTATTAACCGGGGAGCTGTTTTTT.

V usage is TRBV9 and J usage is TRBJ1-3; 8 bases map to TRBD2. The J call is doubtful: the DNA matches TRBJ2-2 better. CDR1 and CDR2 from the germline V gene are SGDLS and YYNGEE. This CDR3 has 17 residues. CDR3 amino acids: CASSVALAGAAAGELFF. CDR3 bases: TGTGCCAGCAGCGTAGCGCTAGCGGGTGCGGCTGCCGGGGAGCTGTTTTTT.

This chain connects TRBV5-1 to TRBJ1-5, with no clear D. CDR3 length: 15 amino acids. The germline CDR1 and CDR2 sequences are SGHRS and YFSETQ. V was cut by 4 bases and J by 2 bases, with 13 bases left in between. The CDR3: CASSLYSGGNQPQHF. The CDR3 DNA follows: TGCGCCAGCAGCCTATACAGCGGAGGCAATCAGCCCCAGCATTTT.

The chain has TRBV5-8 and TRBJ1-2; D is ambiguous. V gave up 4 bases and J gave up 8 bases, with 12 bases separating them. CDR1 is SGHTS and CDR2 is YDEGEE in the germline V gene. There are 12 residues in the CDR3. CDR3 coding DNA: TGTGCCAGCAGCCAAGAGCAGAGGGGCTACACCTTC. It specifies CASSQEQRGYTF. Drawing the rest from reference TRBV5-8 and TRBJ1-2, the complete variable domain is EAGVTQSPTHLIKTRGQQATLRCSPISGHTSVYWYQQALGLGLQFLLWYDEGEERNRGNFPPRFSGRQFPNYSSELNVNALELEDSALYLCASSQEQRGYTFGSGTRLTVV.

The CDR3 reads CSGVVGGFGETQYF. The CDR3 DNA is TGCAGCGGGGTGGTGGGGGGGTTCGGAGAGACCCAGTACTTC. V gene TRBV29-1 combines with J gene TRBJ2-5; TRBD2 matches at 7 bases. Germline V gene data show CDR1 as SQVTM and CDR2 as ANQGSEA. The CDR3 is made up of 14 amino acids. Unmatched junction bases numbered 12, after V lost 7 bases and J lost 4 bases.

This chain uses TRBV19 with TRBJ1-2; D may be TRBD1 (5 bases). V lost 4 bases and J 6 bases, leaving 21 bases between the germline ends. CDR1 LNHDA and CDR2 SQIVND come from the germline V gene (reference sequence). The CDR3 length is 16 residues. The CDR3 here is CASSTGGNRDSDGYTF. CDR3 nucleotides: TGTGCCAGTAGTACGGGGGGGAACCGGGACTCGGATGGCTACACCTTC.

The chain recombines TRBV6-5 with TRBJ1-3; no clear D. The germline V and J ends were trimmed by 4 bases and 0 bases, with 10 bases remaining between them. The CDR3 loop spans 15 amino acids. Germline values: CDR1 MNHEY, CDR2 SVGAGI. This CDR3 reads CASSSSGFSGNTIYF. In DNA form, the CDR3 reads TGTGCCAGCAGTTCATCAGGATTCTCTGGAAACACCATATATTTT.

The genes are TRBV7-9 and TRBJ2-4, with D perhaps matching TRBD1 (6 bases). Per the germline V gene, CDR1 is SEHNR and CDR2 is FQNEAQ (reference sequence). Trimming stripped 2 bases from V and 9 bases from J, with 23 bases between. The CDR3 totals 17 residues. CDR3 bases: TGTGCCAGCAGCTTATCCTCTGCAGGGGTGAAAAAGGGCATTCAGTACTTC. Translation: CASSLSSAGVKKGIQYF.

The rearrangement joins TRBV5-5 to TRBJ1-5, with TRBD1 as a possible D gene (5 bases). There are 15 residues in the CDR3. Germline lookup yields CDR1 SGHKS and CDR2 YYEKEE (reference sequence). V was shortened by 0 bases and J by 3 bases, with 10 bases between the two germline ends. Here the CDR3 DNA reads TGTGCCAGCAGCTTGGCAGTAGGGGACAATCAGCCCCAGCATTTT. It yields the protein CASSLAVGDNQPQHF.

The chain uses TRBV6-5 and TRBJ1-6; D might be TRBD1 (5 bases). Trimming cost V 6 bases and J 8 bases, with 11 bases left between them. This CDR3 is built from 13 residues. CDR1 is MNHEY and CDR2 is SVGAGI in the germline V gene. The CDR3 DNA reads TGTGCCAGCAGCCTTACGGGGGATTCACCCCTCCACTTT. Translating gives CASSLTGDSPLHF.

The chain has TRBV15 and TRBJ1-1, with a possible D match to TRBD1 (5 bases). The germline CDR1 and CDR2 sequences are LNHNV and YYDKDF (reference sequence). V was shortened by 2 bases and J by 5 bases, with 12 bases between the two germline ends. This CDR3 has 14 amino acids. Here the CDR3 reads CATSRSGAGTEAFF. The CDR3 nucleotides read TGTGCCACCAGCAGATCTGGTGCAGGGACTGAAGCTTTCTTT.

The V call is TRBV7-2, the J call TRBJ1-1; 8 positions match TRBD1. Germline V gene data show CDR1 as SGHTA and CDR2 as FQGNSA. V shed 5 bases and J 5 bases; nucleotides not matched to a gene: 10. CDR3 length equals 15 residues. The DNA of the CDR3 is TGTGCCAGCAGCCTACAGGGGGAGGGTGGGACTGAAGCTTTCTTT. As protein: CASSLQGEGGTEAFF.

This clone was picked up one time. The chain employs TRBV15 and TRBJ2-7, with D possibly being TRBD1 (5 bases). V lost 2 bases and J 1 base, leaving 12 bases between the germline ends. Germline assignment: CDR1 LNHNV and CDR2 YYDKDF (reference sequence). There are 15 residues in the CDR3. CDR3 protein: CATSRQGTKSYEQYF. The CDR3 DNA is TGTGCCACCAGCAGACAGGGAACGAAATCCTACGAGCAGTACTTC.

This rearrangement joins TRBV19 to TRBJ2-5, with 12 bases fitting TRBD2. With 5 bases clipped from V and 6 bases from J, the junction kept 7 bases outside the gene matches. The germline V gene encodes CDR1 LNHDA and CDR2 SQIVND (reference sequence). The CDR3 runs 15 residues. In nucleotides, the CDR3 is TGTGCCAGTAGTTCCCCTAGCGGGGGGGCGAAGACCCAGTACTTC. It encodes CASSSPSGGAKTQYF.

V usage is TRBV15 and J usage is TRBJ2-2, with TRBD2 identical over 10 bases. Per the germline V gene, CDR1 is LNHNV and CDR2 is YYDKDF (reference sequence). The CDR3 runs to 18 residues. V was clipped by 3 bases and J by 4 bases; unmatched bases: 11. The DNA for the CDR3 is TGTGCCACCAGCAGCGGGCGAGCGGGGGGGCCTGGCACCGGGGAGCTGTTTTTT. Translated, it gives CATSSGRAGGPGTGELFF.

V is TRBV9 and J is TRBJ1-3; 7 bases are a match to TRBD1. V trimming: 4 bases; J trimming: 4 bases; junction bases outside the gene matches: 14. Germline CDR1 SGDLS, CDR2 YYNGEE. The CDR3 covers 17 residues. As DNA, the CDR3 is TGTGCCAGCAGCCCAGGGGGTGGAGGGCTGGCCGGAAACACCATATATTTT. Protein: CASSPGGGGLAGNTIYF.

This clone has only a few counts. The chain employs TRBV21-1 and TRBJ1-2; the D call of TRBD1 is as the table states it, not checked on the DNA. TRBV21-1 is an annotated pseudogene. The CDR3 spans 13 residues. The CDR3: CASLRGQGNGYTF. CDR3 in DNA: TGTGCCAGCCTACGGGGACAGGGGAATGGCTACACCTTC.

The chain is built from TRBV30 and TRBJ2-7; 8 positions agree with TRBD1. V lost 3 bases, J lost 3 bases, and 10 bases stayed unmatched. The CDR3 extends over 15 amino acids. Germline V gene lookup returns CDR1 GTSNPN and CDR2 SVGIG (reference sequence). As DNA, the CDR3 is TGTGCCTGGAGCGTAGGACAGGGAATAATCTACGAGCAGTACTTC. Its translation is CAWSVGQGIIYEQYF.

V gene TRBV4-3 combines with J gene TRBJ1-4; 8 bases match TRBD1. V lost 5 bases to trimming and J lost 4 bases; unmatched junction nucleotides: 6. The CDR3 has 15 residues. Germline-derived CDR1 and CDR2 are LGHNA and YSLEER. This CDR3 is CASSFQGAINEKLFF. The CDR3 DNA is TGCGCCAGCAGCTTTCAGGGGGCGATTAATGAAAAACTGTTTTTT.

The chain recombines TRBV6-5 with TRBJ1-1, with a weak D call TRBD1 (6 bases). V was clipped by 0 bases and J by 5 bases, with 13 bases between them. CDR1 and CDR2 (germline): MNHEY, SVGAGI. CDR3 length equals 15 residues. CDR3 in amino acids: CASSYSGQGWTEAFF. The CDR3 DNA reads TGTGCCAGCAGTTACTCGGGGCAGGGGTGGACTGAAGCTTTCTTT.